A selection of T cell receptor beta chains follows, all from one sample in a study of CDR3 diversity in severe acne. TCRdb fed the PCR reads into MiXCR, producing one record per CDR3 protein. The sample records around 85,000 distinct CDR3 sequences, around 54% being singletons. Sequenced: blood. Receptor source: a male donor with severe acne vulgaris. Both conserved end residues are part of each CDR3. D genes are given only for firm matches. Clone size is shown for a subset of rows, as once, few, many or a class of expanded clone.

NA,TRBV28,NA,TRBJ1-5,CASSLGIGNQPQHF,TGTGCCAGCAGTTTAGGGATCGGGAATCAGCCCCAGCATTTT
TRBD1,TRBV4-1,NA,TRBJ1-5,CASSHAGQGGNQPQHF,TGCGCCAGCAGCCATGCAGGACAGGGTGGCAATCAGCCCCAGCATTTT
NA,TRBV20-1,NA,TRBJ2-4,CSAPQPGFVNIQYF,TGCAGTGCTCCGCAGCCCGGGTTTGTCAACATTCAGTACTTC
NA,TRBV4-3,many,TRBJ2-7,CASSPEGSYEQYF,TGCGCCAGCAGCCCAGAGGGGTCCTACGAGCAGTACTTC
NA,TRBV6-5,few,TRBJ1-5,CASSYSNPGGNQPQHF,TGTGCCAGCAGTTACTCCAACCCGGGGGGCAATCAGCCCCAGCATTTT
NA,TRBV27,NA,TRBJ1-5,CASSLSMEVSNQPQHF,TGTGCCAGCAGTTTATCGATGGAGGTTAGCAATCAGCCCCAGCATTTT
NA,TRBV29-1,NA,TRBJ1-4,CSVAGDWDEKLFF,TGCAGCGTGGCCGGGGATTGGGATGAAAAACTGTTTTTT
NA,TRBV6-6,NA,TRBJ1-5,CASIQGGAPNQPQHF,TGTGCCAGCATCCAAGGCGGGGCTCCGAATCAGCCCCAGCATTTT
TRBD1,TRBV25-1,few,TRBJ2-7,CASSELSGGYEQYF,TGTGCCAGCAGTGAACTGTCAGGGGGCTACGAGCAGTACTTC
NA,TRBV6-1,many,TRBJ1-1,CASSEVVEAFF,TGTGCCAGCAGTGAAGTTGTTGAGGCTTTCTTT
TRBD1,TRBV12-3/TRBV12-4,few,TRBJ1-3,CASSPRDRERLSGNTIYF,TGTGCCAGCAGTCCCCGGGACAGGGAAAGGCTCTCTGGAAACACCATATATTTT
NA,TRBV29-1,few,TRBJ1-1,CSVLPEAFF,TGCAGCGTTTTACCCGAAGCTTTCTTT
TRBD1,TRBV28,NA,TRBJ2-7,CASSELKGARAYEQYF,TGTGCCAGCAGCGAGTTGAAGGGGGCTAGGGCCTACGAGCAGTACTTC
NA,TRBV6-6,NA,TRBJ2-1,CASKTGFDEQFF,TGTGCCAGCAAAACAGGGTTCGATGAGCAGTTCTTC
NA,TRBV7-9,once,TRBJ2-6,CASSPPRANVLTF,TGTGCCAGCAGCCCCCCAAGGGCCAACGTCCTGACTTTC
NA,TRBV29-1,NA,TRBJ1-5,CSVGGYNQPQHF,TGCAGCGTTGGGGGGTACAATCAGCCCCAGCATTTT
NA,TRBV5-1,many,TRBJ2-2,CASSLGETHTGELFF,TGCGCCAGCAGCTTGGGAGAGACCCACACCGGGGAGCTGTTTTTT
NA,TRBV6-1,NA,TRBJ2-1,CASTVGGSYNEQFF,TGTGCCAGCACCGTGGGCGGCTCCTACAATGAGCAGTTCTTC
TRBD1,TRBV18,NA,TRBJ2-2,CASSRTGDAGELFF,TGTGCCAGCTCACGCACAGGGGATGCCGGGGAGCTGTTTTTT
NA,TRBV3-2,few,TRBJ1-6,CASSLSSTNSPLHF,TGTGCCAGCAGCCTTAGTTCGACCAATTCACCCCTCCACTTT
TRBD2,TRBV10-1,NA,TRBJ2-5,CASRGTSGRAQETQYF,TGCGCCAGCAGGGGGACTAGCGGGAGGGCACAAGAGACCCAGTACTTC
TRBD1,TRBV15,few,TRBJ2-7,CATSRESPGQVYEQYF,TGTGCCACCAGCAGAGAAAGTCCGGGACAGGTCTACGAGCAGTACTTC
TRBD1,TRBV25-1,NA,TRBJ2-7,CASGEDRGYEQCF,TGTGCCAGCGGGGAAGACAGGGGCTACGAGCAGTGCTTC
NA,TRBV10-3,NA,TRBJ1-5,CASSRGTGQPQHF,TGTGCCAGCAGCCGCGGGACGGGTCAGCCCCAGCATTTT
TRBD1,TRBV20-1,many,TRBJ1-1,CSARPTGDTEAFF,TGCAGTGCCCGTCCGACAGGGGATACTGAAGCTTTCTTT
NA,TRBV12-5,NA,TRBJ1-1,CASGLVLDSTEAFF,TGTGCTAGTGGTTTGGTACTCGACTCCACTGAAGCTTTCTTT